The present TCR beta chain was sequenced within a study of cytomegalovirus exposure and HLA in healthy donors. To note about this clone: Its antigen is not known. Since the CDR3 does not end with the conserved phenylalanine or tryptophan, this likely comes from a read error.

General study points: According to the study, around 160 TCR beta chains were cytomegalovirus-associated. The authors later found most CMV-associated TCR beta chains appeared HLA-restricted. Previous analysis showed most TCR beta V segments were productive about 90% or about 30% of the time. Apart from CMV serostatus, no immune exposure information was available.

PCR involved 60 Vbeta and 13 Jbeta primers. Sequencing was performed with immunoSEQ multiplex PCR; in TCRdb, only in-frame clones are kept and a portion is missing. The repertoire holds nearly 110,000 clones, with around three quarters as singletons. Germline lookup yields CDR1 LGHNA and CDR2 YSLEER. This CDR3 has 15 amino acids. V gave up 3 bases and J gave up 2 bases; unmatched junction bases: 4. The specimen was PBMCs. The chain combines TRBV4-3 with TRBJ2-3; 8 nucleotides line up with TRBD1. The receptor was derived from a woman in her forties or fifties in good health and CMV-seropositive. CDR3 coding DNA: TGCGCCAGCAGCCACGGGACAGGAGACACAGATACGCAGTATTCT. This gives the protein CASSHGTGDTDTQYS.